This is a list of T cell receptor beta chains from one sample in a study of blood T cell repertoires in COVID-19. Measured with immunoSEQ multiplex PCR; TCRdb has only the in-frame clones, and not every one. Of over 85,000 clones listed, 70% to 90% are singletons. Sample: peripheral blood. The receptor source for this set is a man aged 45-65 years with active COVID-19. The CDR3 runs from the conserved cysteine through the conserved F or W. D genes are given only for firm matches. Clone size appears in some rows only: once, few, many, or a class for an expanded clone.

cdr3_nt cdr3_aa j_call d_call cdr3_length v_call clone_size
TGTGCCAGCAGCCCTAGGGGCGGGCCCCAGCATTTT CASSPRGGPQHF TRBJ1-5 NA 12 TRBV6-2/TRBV6-3 few
TGTGCCAGCAGCCGGGGACAGGGGGCGACTAATGAAAAACTGTTTTTT CASSRGQGATNEKLFF TRBJ1-4 TRBD1 16 TRBV3-1/TRBV3-2 few
TGCGCCAGCAGCGTGGTCGGGGGGCTATCCTACAATGAGCAGTTCTTC CASSVVGGLSYNEQFF TRBJ2-1 NA 16 TRBV5-1 NA
TGTGCCATCAGTGGGGACAGGGATATTGGCTACACCTTC CAISGDRDIGYTF TRBJ1-2 TRBD1 13 TRBV10-3 NA
TGTGCCAGCAGCCTACAGGGTTCAGGAAACACCATATATTTT CASSLQGSGNTIYF TRBJ1-3 NA 14 TRBV2 few
TGTGCCAGTAGTATTAATTTAGGAGTTCAGTTCTTC CASSINLGVQFF TRBJ2-1 NA 12 TRBV19 NA
TGTGCCAGCATCGGGGGTCGGCGAAACTATGGCTACACCTTC CASIGGRRNYGYTF TRBJ1-2 NA 14 TRBV5-6 NA
TGTGCCAGCAGGGGGGGGTTTATAGATACGCAGTATTTT CASRGGFIDTQYF TRBJ2-3 TRBD2 13 TRBV6-5 NA
TGCGCCAGCAGTCTCGGGGGACTAGCGGGGGATGACCAGTACTTC CASSLGGLAGDDQYF TRBJ2-5 TRBD2 15 TRBV5-1 NA
TGTGCCAGCAGCACCGGACAGGTTCGTAGCACAGATACGCAGTATTTT CASSTGQVRSTDTQYF TRBJ2-3 TRBD1 16 TRBV7-2 NA
TGTGCCAGTAGTGCAGTACAGGGCCATGAGCAGTTCTTC CASSAVQGHEQFF TRBJ2-1 NA 13 TRBV19 NA
TGTGCCAGCAGGTCGGACAGGGGGTCGGGGGCCAACGTCCTGACTTTC CASRSDRGSGANVLTF TRBJ2-6 TRBD1 16 TRBV2 NA
TGTGCCAGCAGTCGGCCCCCCAGGGACAGGGTAAAGGACACTGAAGCTTTCTTT CASSRPPRDRVKDTEAFF TRBJ1-1 TRBD1 18 TRBV5-4 NA
TGTGCCAGCAGCGGACAGGCAATGACCGGGGAGCTGTTTTTT CASSGQAMTGELFF TRBJ2-2 TRBD1 14 TRBV19 NA
TGTGCCAGCAGTTTGCGGCCAGATACGCAGTATTTT CASSLRPDTQYF TRBJ2-3 NA 12 TRBV12-3/TRBV12-4 NA
TGTGCCAGCCCCTCCGCGGCCGGGGAGCTGTTTTTT CASPSAAGELFF TRBJ2-2 NA 12 TRBV18 NA
TGCGCCAGCAGCCAAGATCTAGCGGGGGCCCCCACAGATACGCAGTATTTT CASSQDLAGAPTDTQYF TRBJ2-3 TRBD2 17 TRBV4-3 NA
TGTGCCACCAGTGATGGACAGTCCTACGAGCAGTACTTC CATSDGQSYEQYF TRBJ2-7 NA 13 TRBV24-1 NA
TGTGCCAGCAGCGTAGTTCCCATGAACACTGAAGCTTTCTTT CASSVVPMNTEAFF TRBJ1-1 NA 14 TRBV9 NA
TGTGCCAGCAGTCCGAGGGCTAGCGGTAGGAATGAGCAGTTCTTC CASSPRASGRNEQFF TRBJ2-1 TRBD2 15 TRBV28 NA
TGCGCCAGCAGCTTTTCACCTGACAGCCTGAACACTGAAGCTTTCTTT CASSFSPDSLNTEAFF TRBJ1-1 NA 16 TRBV5-1 NA
TGTGCCAGCAGCTTAGGCGGGGGGGCCCATGAGCAGTTCTTC CASSLGGGAHEQFF TRBJ2-1 TRBD2 14 TRBV11-3 NA
TGTGCCAGCAGCTTAGACAGGTCTCAGCCCCAGCATTTT CASSLDRSQPQHF TRBJ1-5 NA 13 TRBV7-2 NA
TGTGCCAGCAGCTTGACGGAGCCTTACGAGCAGTACTTC CASSLTEPYEQYF TRBJ2-7 NA 13 TRBV5-6 NA
TGTGCCAGCAGCCCCCTTGGCGGCGTCACCTTC CASSPLGGVTF TRBJ1-2 NA 11 TRBV9 NA
TGTGCCAGCAGCTTAGTAGATTTCAATTCACCCCTCCACTTT CASSLVDFNSPLHF TRBJ1-6 NA 14 TRBV7-9 NA
TGTGCCACCAGTGATTGGGGGGGGCCCACAGATACGCAGTATTTT CATSDWGGPTDTQYF TRBJ2-3 NA 15 TRBV24-1 NA
TGTGCCAGCAGTCCCTGGACAGGGATGGCGGAGACCCAGTACTTC CASSPWTGMAETQYF TRBJ2-5 TRBD1 15 TRBV27 NA
TGTGCCAGCAGCCATTTGGATTGGGGGCATGGCTACACCTTC CASSHLDWGHGYTF TRBJ1-2 NA 14 TRBV5-8 NA
TGTGCCAGCAGCTCGAGACAAAGCACCGGGGAGCTGTTTTTT CASSSRQSTGELFF TRBJ2-2 NA 14 TRBV7-2 NA
TGTGCCAGCAGCATAATGGGACAGGAGGCAGGTGGCTACACCTTC CASSIMGQEAGGYTF TRBJ1-2 TRBD1 15 TRBV7-9 NA
TGTGCCAGCAGCTTAGGGGCGCTGACAGTGACTAATGAAAAACTGTTTTTT CASSLGALTVTNEKLFF TRBJ1-4 NA 17 TRBV7-9 NA
TGTGCCAGCGGCGACGGACAGGTCTCCTACGAGCAGTACTTC CASGDGQVSYEQYF TRBJ2-7 TRBD1 14 TRBV27 NA
TGTGCCAGCAGCCCGACAGGGAGCCTCAGAAACACCATATATTTT CASSPTGSLRNTIYF TRBJ1-3 TRBD1 15 TRBV7-9 NA
TGTGCCAGCAGGGAGACAGGGCCGGCCTACAATGAGCAGTTCTTC CASRETGPAYNEQFF TRBJ2-1 TRBD1 15 TRBV2 NA
TGTGCCAGTAGTAGGGGGACAGCCTCCTACGAGCAGTACTTC CASSRGTASYEQYF TRBJ2-7 TRBD1 14 TRBV19 NA
TGTGCCAGCAGCGATAAGCGGGGGGGCCTCTACAATGAGCAGTTCTTC CASSDKRGGLYNEQFF TRBJ2-1 TRBD2 16 TRBV9 NA
TGTGCCAGCAGCTTTATCGACCCGGGACAAGGCAAGTACTTC CASSFIDPGQGKYF TRBJ2-7 NA 14 TRBV7-9 once
TGCAGCGCCCAGGGTCTTGGTGGCTACACCTTC CSAQGLGGYTF TRBJ1-2 NA 11 TRBV29-1 NA
TGTGCCAGCAGCTTGGGACAGGGACTCGCCAATGAGCAGTTCTTC CASSLGQGLANEQFF TRBJ2-1 NA 15 TRBV5-6 once
TGTGCCAGCAGTTCCCGGGACAGGGGATGGGTCGGGAACACTGAAGCTTTCTTT CASSSRDRGWVGNTEAFF TRBJ1-1 TRBD1 18 TRBV5-6 NA
TGTGCCAGCAGCATCGGACAGGGGGGCACTGAAGCTTTCTTT CASSIGQGGTEAFF TRBJ1-1 TRBD1 14 TRBV9 NA
TGTGCCAGCAGCGAAACTAGCGGGGGGGTCAATGAGCAGTTCTTC CASSETSGGVNEQFF TRBJ2-1 TRBD2 15 TRBV5-4 NA
TGTGCCACCAGCAGAGATGGGCAGCCCAATCAGCCCCAGCATTTT CATSRDGQPNQPQHF TRBJ1-5 NA 15 TRBV15 few
TGTGCCAGCAGCACCGGGAGGCAACTCGGAAGCAATCAGCCCCAGCATTTT CASSTGRQLGSNQPQHF TRBJ1-5 NA 17 TRBV7-8 NA
TGCGCCAGCAGCCAGGCGGGGGGTAGTTACGAGCAGTACTTC CASSQAGGSYEQYF TRBJ2-7 TRBD2 14 TRBV4-3 once
TGTGCCAGCAGTTACGGAGCCTTCGCGGCACGGGAGACCCAGTACTTC CASSYGAFAARETQYF TRBJ2-5 NA 16 TRBV6-2/TRBV6-3 NA
TGTGCCAGCTCACCACCTAGCGGGTACGAGCAGTACTTC CASSPPSGYEQYF TRBJ2-7 TRBD2 13 TRBV18 NA
TGTGCCAGCAGTGGTTCACTGGGAGCGGGGATTAACAATGAGCAGTTCTTC CASSGSLGAGINNEQFF TRBJ2-1 TRBD2 17 TRBV6-1 NA
TGTGCCAGCAGTTTAGCAGGGTCCAACTATGGCTACACCTTC CASSLAGSNYGYTF TRBJ1-2 NA 14 TRBV27 NA
TGTGCCAGCAGCTCGTTTAGCGAATTGGAGCAGTTCTTC CASSSFSELEQFF TRBJ2-1 NA 13 TRBV5-5 NA
TGTGCCAGCAGCCAACAGGGTAGTCAGCCCCAGCATTTT CASSQQGSQPQHF TRBJ1-5 NA 13 TRBV3-1/TRBV3-2 NA
TGTGCCAGCAGCTTTCCGTTGGATACGCAGTATTTT CASSFPLDTQYF TRBJ2-3 NA 12 TRBV5-4 NA
TGTGCCAGCAGCCAGGGGAGGGATACGCAGTATTTT CASSQGRDTQYF TRBJ2-3 NA 12 TRBV3-1/TRBV3-2 NA
TGCGCCAGCAGCCTAGAAGGACAGGGGGCTCGTGGCTACACCTTC CASSLEGQGARGYTF TRBJ1-2 TRBD1 15 TRBV4-3 NA
TGTGCCAGCAGTCAGAACATTGGCCGGACTAGCGGGGACACAGATACGCAGTATTTT CASSQNIGRTSGDTDTQYF TRBJ2-3 TRBD2 19 TRBV2 NA
TGTGCCAGCCGAACTAGCGGGGGATTGAATGAGCAGTTCTTC CASRTSGGLNEQFF TRBJ2-1 TRBD2 14 TRBV13 NA
TGTGCCAGCAGCTCCCCCCGGCGGGGGGCTACCACAGATACGCAGTATTTT CASSSPRRGATTDTQYF TRBJ2-3 TRBD2 17 TRBV7-8 NA